The source of this TCR beta chain is a study of T cell repertoires in cytomegalovirus infection. Study-level information: Public TCR beta signatures indicated both CMV infection and matching HLA type.

This clonotype was seen ten or more times. Its antigen is undetermined. TCRdb called the reads again in MiXCR, with one record for every CDR3 protein. Among about 600,000 distinct CDR3 sequences listed, approximately 24% were seen once. V dropped 4 bases and J dropped 1; count of bases not matched to a gene: 11. Germline CDR1 SGHVS, CDR2 FNYEAQ. This CDR3 has 17 residues. Study findings and constraints: Summed public TCR beta family frequency identified CMV carriers bearing the relevant HLA. The ex vivo response was dominated by HLA-C-restricted CMV-specific TCR beta clonotypes.

The TCR sequence derives from a human donor in good health (CMV status not recorded). Some clones in this sample may be carry-over from other donors' samples. The specimen sequenced was CD8+ T cells from PBMCs. V and J are TRBV7-6 and TRBJ1-1; TRBD1 matches 8 bases. CDR3 DNA: TGTGCCAGCAGCTCCCTCGGGCGGACAGGGAAGAACACTGAAGCTTTCTTT. This gives the protein CASSSLGRTGKNTEAFF.